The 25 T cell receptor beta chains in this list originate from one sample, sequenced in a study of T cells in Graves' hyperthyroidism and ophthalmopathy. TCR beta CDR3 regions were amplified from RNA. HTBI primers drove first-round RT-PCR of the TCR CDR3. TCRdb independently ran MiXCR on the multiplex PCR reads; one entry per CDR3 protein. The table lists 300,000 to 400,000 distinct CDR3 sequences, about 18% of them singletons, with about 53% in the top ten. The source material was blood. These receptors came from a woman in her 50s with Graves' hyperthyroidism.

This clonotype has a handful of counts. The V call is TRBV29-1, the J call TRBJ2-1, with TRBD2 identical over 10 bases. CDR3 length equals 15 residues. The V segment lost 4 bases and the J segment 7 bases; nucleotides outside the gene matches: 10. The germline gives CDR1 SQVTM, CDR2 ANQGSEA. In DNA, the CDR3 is TGCAGCGTTGCTGAAAGCGGGAGGGCCGAAAATGAGCAGTTCTTC. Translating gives CSVAESGRAENEQFF.

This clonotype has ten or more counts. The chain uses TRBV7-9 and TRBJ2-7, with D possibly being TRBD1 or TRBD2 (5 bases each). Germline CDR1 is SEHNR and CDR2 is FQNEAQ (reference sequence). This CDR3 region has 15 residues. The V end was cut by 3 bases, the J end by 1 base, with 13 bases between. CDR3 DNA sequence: TGTGCCAGCAGCTTCGTGAGGGGCGCGTCCTACGAGCAGTACTTC. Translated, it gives CASSFVRGASYEQYF.

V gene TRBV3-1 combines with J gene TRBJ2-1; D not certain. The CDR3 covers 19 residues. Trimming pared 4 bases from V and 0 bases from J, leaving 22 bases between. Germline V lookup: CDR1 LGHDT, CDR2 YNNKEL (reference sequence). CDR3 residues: CASSLYHPKATNSYNEQFF. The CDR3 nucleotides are TGTGCCAGCAGCCTTTATCACCCGAAAGCCACAAACTCCTACAATGAGCAGTTCTTC.

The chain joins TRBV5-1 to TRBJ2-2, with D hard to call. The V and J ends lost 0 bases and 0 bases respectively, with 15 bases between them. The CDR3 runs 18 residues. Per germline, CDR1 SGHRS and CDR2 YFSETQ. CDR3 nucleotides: TGCGCCAGCAGCTTGGGAGGATTTGCCGTAGCGAACACCGGGGAGCTGTTTTTT. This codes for CASSLGGFAVANTGELFF.

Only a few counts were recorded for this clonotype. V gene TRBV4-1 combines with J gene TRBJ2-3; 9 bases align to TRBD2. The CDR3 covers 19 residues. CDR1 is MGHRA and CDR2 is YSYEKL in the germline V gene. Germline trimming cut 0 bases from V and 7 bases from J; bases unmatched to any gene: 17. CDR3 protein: CASSQDGGGGLARRNTQYF. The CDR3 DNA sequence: TGCGCCAGCAGCCAAGATGGGGGGGGGGGACTAGCACGTAGGAATACGCAGTATTTT.

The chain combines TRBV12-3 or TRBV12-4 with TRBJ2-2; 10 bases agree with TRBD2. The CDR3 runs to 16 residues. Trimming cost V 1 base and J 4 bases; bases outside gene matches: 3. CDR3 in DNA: TGTGCCAGCAGTTTAGTACTAGCGGGGCTCACCGGGGAGCTGTTTTTT. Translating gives CASSLVLAGLTGELFF.

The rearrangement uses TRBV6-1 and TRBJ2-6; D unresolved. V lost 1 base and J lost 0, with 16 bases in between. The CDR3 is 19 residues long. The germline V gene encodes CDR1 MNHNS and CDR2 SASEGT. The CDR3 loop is CASSEEDGFLISGANVLTF. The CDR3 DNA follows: TGTGCCAGCAGTGAAGAGGACGGATTCCTTATCTCTGGGGCCAACGTCCTGACTTTC.

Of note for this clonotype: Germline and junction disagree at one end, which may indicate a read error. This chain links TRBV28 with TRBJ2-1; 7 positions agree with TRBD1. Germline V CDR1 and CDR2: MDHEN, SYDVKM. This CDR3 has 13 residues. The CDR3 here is CAGRAGGTNEQFF. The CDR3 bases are TGTGCCGGCAGAGCAGGGGGAACCAATGAGCAGTTCTTC. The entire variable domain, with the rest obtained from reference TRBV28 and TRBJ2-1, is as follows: DVKVTQSSRYLVKRTGEKVFLECVQDMDHENMFWYRQDPGLGLRLIYFSYDVKMKEKGDIPEGYSVSREKKERFSLILESASTNQTSMYLCAGRAGGTNEQFFGPGTRLTVL.

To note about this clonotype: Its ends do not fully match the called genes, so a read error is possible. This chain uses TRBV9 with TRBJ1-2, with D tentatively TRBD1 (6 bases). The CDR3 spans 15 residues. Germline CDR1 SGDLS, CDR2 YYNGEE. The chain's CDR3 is CVSSTRLRGSYGYTF. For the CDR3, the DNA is TGTGTCAGCAGCACCAGGCTGAGGGGGAGCTATGGCTACACCTTC.

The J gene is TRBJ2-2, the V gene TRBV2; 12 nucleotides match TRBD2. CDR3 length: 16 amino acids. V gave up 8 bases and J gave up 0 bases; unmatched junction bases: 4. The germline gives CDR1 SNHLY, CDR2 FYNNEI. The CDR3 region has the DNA TGTGCCAGCCTAGCGGGGGGGTTCGCGAACACCGGGGAGCTGTTTTTT. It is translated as CASLAGGFANTGELFF.

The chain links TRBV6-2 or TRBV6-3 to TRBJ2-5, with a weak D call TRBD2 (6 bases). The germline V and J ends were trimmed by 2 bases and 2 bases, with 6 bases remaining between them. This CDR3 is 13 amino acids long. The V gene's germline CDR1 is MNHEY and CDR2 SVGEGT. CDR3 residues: CASSYSGQETQYF. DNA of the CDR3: TGTGCCAGCAGTTACAGCGGGCAAGAGACCCAGTACTTC.

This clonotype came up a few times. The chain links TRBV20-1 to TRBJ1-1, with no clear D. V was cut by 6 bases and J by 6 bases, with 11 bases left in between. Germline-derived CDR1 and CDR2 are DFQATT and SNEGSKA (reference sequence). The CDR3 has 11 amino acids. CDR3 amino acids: CSAATGAEAFF. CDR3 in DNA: TGCAGTGCCGCAACCGGCGCTGAAGCTTTCTTT.

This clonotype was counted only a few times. In DNA form, the CDR3 reads TGCGCCAGCAGCCTGGATCTTAGCGGGAGAGCAAATACGCAGTATTTT. Translated: CASSLDLSGRANTQYF. This chain connects TRBV5-1 to TRBJ2-3; 9 bases line up with TRBD2. The CDR3 contains 16 residues. Germline V gene lookup returns CDR1 SGHRS and CDR2 YFSETQ. V was clipped by 4 bases and J by 7 bases; unmatched bases: 13. The full variable domain, its missing parts supplied by reference TRBV5-1 and TRBJ2-3, is KAGVTQTPRYLIKTRGQQVTLSCSPISGHRSVSWYQQTPGQGLQFLFEYFSETQRNKGNFPGRFSGRQFSNSRSEMNVSTLELGDSALYLCASSLDLSGRANTQYFGPGTRLTVL.

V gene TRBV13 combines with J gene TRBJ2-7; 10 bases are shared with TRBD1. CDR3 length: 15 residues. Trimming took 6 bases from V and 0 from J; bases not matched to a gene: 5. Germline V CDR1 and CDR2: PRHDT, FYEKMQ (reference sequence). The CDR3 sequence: CASSEGTGVSYEQYF. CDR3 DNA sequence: TGTGCCAGCAGTGAAGGGACAGGGGTCTCCTACGAGCAGTACTTC. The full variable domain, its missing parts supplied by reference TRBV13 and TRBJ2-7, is AAGVIQSPRHLIKEKRETATLKCYPIPRHDTVYWYQQGPGQDPQFLISFYEKMQSDKGSIPDRFSAQQFSDYHSELNMSSLELGDSALYFCASSEGTGVSYEQYFGPGTRLTVT.

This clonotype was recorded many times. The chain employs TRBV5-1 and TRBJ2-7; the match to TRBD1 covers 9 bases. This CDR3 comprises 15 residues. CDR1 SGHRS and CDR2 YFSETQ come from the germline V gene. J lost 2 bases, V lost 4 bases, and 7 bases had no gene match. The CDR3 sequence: CASSVPGTGTYEQYF. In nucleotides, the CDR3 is TGCGCCAGCAGCGTTCCCGGGACAGGGACCTACGAGCAGTACTTC.

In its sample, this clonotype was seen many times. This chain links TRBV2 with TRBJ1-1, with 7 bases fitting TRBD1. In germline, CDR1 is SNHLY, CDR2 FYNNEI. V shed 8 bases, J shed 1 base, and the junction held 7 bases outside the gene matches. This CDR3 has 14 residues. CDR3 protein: CASVRGPANTEAFF. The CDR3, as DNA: TGTGCCAGCGTGAGGGGGCCGGCGAACACTGAAGCTTTCTTT.

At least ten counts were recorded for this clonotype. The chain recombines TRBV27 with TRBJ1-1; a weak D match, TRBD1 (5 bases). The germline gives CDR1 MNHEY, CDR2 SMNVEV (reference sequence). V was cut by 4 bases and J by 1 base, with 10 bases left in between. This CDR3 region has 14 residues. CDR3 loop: CASSWGGGNTEAFF. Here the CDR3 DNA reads TGTGCCAGCAGTTGGGGGGGGGGGAACACTGAAGCTTTCTTT.

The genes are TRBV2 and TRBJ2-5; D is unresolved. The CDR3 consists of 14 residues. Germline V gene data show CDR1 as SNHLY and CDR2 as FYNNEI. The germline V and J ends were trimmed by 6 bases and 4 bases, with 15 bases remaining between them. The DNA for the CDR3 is TGTGCCAGCAGCGTCGGACCAGACGCAGAGACCCAGTACTTC. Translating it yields CASSVGPDAETQYF. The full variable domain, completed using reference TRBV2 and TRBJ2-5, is EPEVTQTPSHQVTQMGQEVILRCVPISNHLYFYWYRQILGQKVEFLVSFYNNEISEKSEIFDDQFSVERPDGSNFTLKIRSTKLEDSAMYFCASSVGPDAETQYFGPGTRLLVL.

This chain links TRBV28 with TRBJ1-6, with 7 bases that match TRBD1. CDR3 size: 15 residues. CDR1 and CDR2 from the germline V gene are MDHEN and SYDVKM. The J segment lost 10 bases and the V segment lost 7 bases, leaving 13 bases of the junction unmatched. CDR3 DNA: TGTGCCAGCATCGGGCAGGGGGGGAGATACTCACCCCTCCACTTT. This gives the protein CASIGQGGRYSPLHF.

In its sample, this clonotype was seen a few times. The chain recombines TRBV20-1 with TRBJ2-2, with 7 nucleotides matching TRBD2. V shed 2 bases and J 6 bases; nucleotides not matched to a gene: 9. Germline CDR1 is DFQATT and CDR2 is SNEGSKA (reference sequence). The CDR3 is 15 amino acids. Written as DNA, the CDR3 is TGCAGTGCTAGACCGGGCGGGAGTCGAGCCGGGGAGCTGTTTTTT. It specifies CSARPGGSRAGELFF.

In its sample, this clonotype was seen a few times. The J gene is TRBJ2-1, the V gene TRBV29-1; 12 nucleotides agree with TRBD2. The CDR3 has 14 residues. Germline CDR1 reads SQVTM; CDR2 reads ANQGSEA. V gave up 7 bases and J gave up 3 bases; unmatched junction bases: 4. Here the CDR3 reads CSAVLAGGYNEQFF. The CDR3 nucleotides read TGCAGCGCCGTACTAGCGGGGGGCTACAATGAGCAGTTCTTC.

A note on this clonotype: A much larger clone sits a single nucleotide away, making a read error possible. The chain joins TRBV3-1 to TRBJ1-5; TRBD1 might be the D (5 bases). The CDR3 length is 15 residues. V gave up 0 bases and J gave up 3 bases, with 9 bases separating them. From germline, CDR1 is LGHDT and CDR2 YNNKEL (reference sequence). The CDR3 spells CASSQEGVHNQPQHF. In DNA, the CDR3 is TGTGCCAGCAGCCAAGAAGGGGTCCACAATCAGCCCCAGCATTTT. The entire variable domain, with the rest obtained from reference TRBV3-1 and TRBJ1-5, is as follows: DTAVSQTPKYLVTQMGNDKSIKCEQNLGHDTMYWYKQDSKKFLKIMFSYNNKELIINETVPNRFSPKSPDKAHLNLHINSLELGDSAVYFCASSQEGVHNQPQHFGDGTRLSIL.

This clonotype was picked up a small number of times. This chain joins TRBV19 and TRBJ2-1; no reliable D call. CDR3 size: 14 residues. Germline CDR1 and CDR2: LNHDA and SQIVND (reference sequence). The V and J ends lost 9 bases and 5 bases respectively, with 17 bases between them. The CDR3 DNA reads TGTGCCAGGCCCCCCGCACCCGACAACAATGAGCAGTTCTTC. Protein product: CARPPAPDNNEQFF.

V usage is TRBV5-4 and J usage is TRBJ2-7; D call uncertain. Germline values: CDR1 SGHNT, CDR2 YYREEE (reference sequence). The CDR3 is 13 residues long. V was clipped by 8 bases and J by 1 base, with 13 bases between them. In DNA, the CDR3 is TGTGCCAGTTTGGCGAACGATTCCTACGAGCAGTACTTC. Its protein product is CASLANDSYEQYF.

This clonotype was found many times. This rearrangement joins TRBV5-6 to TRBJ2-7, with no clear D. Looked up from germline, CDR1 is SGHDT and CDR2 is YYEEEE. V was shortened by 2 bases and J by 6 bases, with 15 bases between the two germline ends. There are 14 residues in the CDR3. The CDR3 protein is CASSFSGRSSEQYF. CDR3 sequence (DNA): TGTGCCAGCAGCTTTTCTGGACGGAGTTCCGAGCAGTACTTC.